The 5 T cell receptor beta chains below were found in one sample sequenced in a study of CD8 T cells in ankylosing spondylitis. TCRdb ran MiXCR on the 5' RACE reads and lists one entry per CDR3 protein. In the table there are a few hundred thousand distinct CDR3 sequences, roughly 20% of which are singletons. Sequencing was done on a sample of blood, either unsorted or a sorted T cell fraction (not recorded which). Receptors originate from a female donor with ankylosing spondylitis or in good health (not recorded which).

The chain links TRBV6-2 or TRBV6-3 to TRBJ2-1, with D possibly matching TRBD1 (5 bases). V lost 8 bases, J lost 8 bases, and 16 bases lay in between. The germline CDR1 and CDR2 sequences are MNHEY and SVGEGT. The CDR3 is 13 residues long. CDR3 residues: CASDRGTDYEQFF. In DNA form, the CDR3 reads TGTGCCAGCGATAGGGGAACTGACTATGAGCAGTTCTTC.

This clonotype came up a few times. This sequence joins TRBV9 and TRBJ2-1; D gene uncertain. The CDR3 is 12 residues long. CDR1 and CDR2 (germline): SGDLS, YYNGEE. V shed 3 bases and J shed 8 bases, with 9 bases lying between them. The CDR3 loop is CASSALGYEQFF. The CDR3, as DNA: TGTGCCAGCAGCGCGCTTGGATATGAGCAGTTCTTC. Full variable domain (rest looked up from reference TRBV9 and TRBJ2-1): DSGVTQTPKHLITATGQRVTLRCSPRSGDLSVYWYQQSLDQGLQFLIQYYNGEERAKGNILERFSAQQFPDLHSELNLSSLELGDSALYFCASSALGYEQFFGPGTRLTVL.

This clonotype was recorded many times. CDR3 DNA sequence: TGTGCCAGCAGCCAACCCGACTATTGGGGCTCTAATGAGCAGTTCTTC. This translates into CASSQPDYWGSNEQFF. The chain recombines TRBV3-1 with TRBJ2-1; D tentatively fits TRBD1 or TRBD2 (5 bases each). Per the germline V gene, CDR1 is LGHDT and CDR2 is YNNKEL (reference sequence). V lost 2 bases, J lost 7 bases, and 18 bases lay in between. The CDR3 totals 16 residues.

This clonotype appeared many times. The gene calls are TRBV4-3 and TRBJ2-1; tentatively, D is TRBD1 or TRBD2 (7 bases each). Trimming took off 5 bases at V and 5 bases at J, with 19 bases between the two ends. The CDR3 totals 16 residues. Germline-derived CDR1 and CDR2 are LGHNA and YSLEER. CDR3 protein: CASSSRTGGSNNEQFF. The CDR3 DNA follows: TGCGCCAGCAGCTCTAGGACAGGCGGGAGCAACAATGAGCAGTTCTTC.

This rearrangement joins TRBV4-2 to TRBJ2-5, with 12 nucleotides matching TRBD2. The CDR3 consists of 16 residues. CDR1 is LGHNA and CDR2 is YNFKEQ in the germline V gene. The J segment lost 3 bases and the V segment lost 3 bases, leaving 5 bases of the junction unmatched. The CDR3 DNA reads TGTGCCAGCAGCCACCCTAGCGGGAGGGCAGAAGAGACCCAGTACTTC. Translated: CASSHPSGRAEETQYF.